This is a list of T cell receptor beta chains from one sample in a study of graft-versus-host responses after intestinal transplantation. Data came from immunoSEQ multiplex PCR; TCRdb stores just in-frame clones and leaves some out. Seen here are 130,000 or so clones, roughly nine tenths observed once, and the top ten hold over 0.15%. Antigens of these TCRs are unknown. This sample comprised unstimulated CD4+ T cells sorted from spleen or lymph node cells, obtained before intestinal transplant. These receptors were collected from a human donor who received an intestinal transplant. The CDR3 runs from the conserved cysteine through the conserved F or W. Each record gives: clone size, J gene, D gene, V gene, CDR3 protein, CDR3 DNA. A D gene is named only where the DNA matches it firmly. Not every row has a clone size; where given, it reads once, few, many or a size class.

clone size: -; J gene: TRBJ2-7; D gene: -; V gene: TRBV10-1; CDR3 protein: CASSTGGSYEQYF; CDR3 DNA: TGCGCCAGCAGTACAGGTGGCTCCTACGAGCAGTACTTC
clone size: few; J gene: TRBJ1-2; D gene: -; V gene: TRBV6-5; CDR3 protein: CASSYLGRWGYGYTF; CDR3 DNA: TGTGCCAGCAGTTACTTGGGCAGGTGGGGATATGGCTACACCTTC
clone size: -; J gene: TRBJ1-5; D gene: TRBD1; V gene: TRBV7-8; CDR3 protein: CASSPTNPPGQRNHQPQHF; CDR3 DNA: TGTGCCAGCAGCCCAACCAACCCTCCGGGACAGCGTAACCATCAGCCCCAGCATTTT
clone size: -; J gene: TRBJ1-4; D gene: -; V gene: TRBV5-1; CDR3 protein: CASSLGGVTEGKLFF; CDR3 DNA: TGCGCCAGCAGCTTGGGGGGGGTAACCGAAGGAAAACTGTTTTTT
clone size: -; J gene: TRBJ2-3; D gene: TRBD1; V gene: TRBV5-1; CDR3 protein: CASKRDRSFGTQYF; CDR3 DNA: TGCGCCAGCAAACGGGACAGGAGTTTTGGTACGCAGTATTTT
clone size: -; J gene: TRBJ1-1; D gene: TRBD1; V gene: TRBV5-1; CDR3 protein: CASSRDRGWAFF; CDR3 DNA: TGCGCCAGCAGCAGGGACAGGGGTTGGGCTTTCTTT
clone size: -; J gene: TRBJ1-1; D gene: -; V gene: TRBV6-5; CDR3 protein: CASGFRRGTHLRAFF; CDR3 DNA: TGTGCCAGCGGATTCCGGCGGGGGACCCACCTCCGGGCTTTCTTT
clone size: -; J gene: TRBJ2-5; D gene: -; V gene: TRBV2; CDR3 protein: CASSEGETQYF; CDR3 DNA: TGTGCCAGCAGTGAAGGAGAGACCCAGTACTTC
clone size: -; J gene: TRBJ1-5; D gene: -; V gene: TRBV6-4; CDR3 protein: CASSDSMEGEGQPQHF; CDR3 DNA: TGTGCCAGCAGTGACTCGATGGAAGGGGAAGGCCAGCCCCAGCATTTT
clone size: once; J gene: TRBJ2-1; D gene: TRBD1; V gene: TRBV18; CDR3 protein: CASSPRGQGELNEQFF; CDR3 DNA: TGTGCCAGCTCACCACGGGGACAGGGAGAGTTGAATGAGCAGTTCTTC
clone size: -; J gene: TRBJ2-1; D gene: -; V gene: TRBV10-3; CDR3 protein: CAISEEVRYNEQFF; CDR3 DNA: TGTGCCATCAGTGAGGAGGTCCGTTACAATGAGCAGTTCTTC
clone size: -; J gene: TRBJ2-7; D gene: -; V gene: TRBV30; CDR3 protein: CAWSTQAYEQYF; CDR3 DNA: TGTGCCTGGTCAACCCAGGCCTACGAGCAGTACTTC
clone size: -; J gene: TRBJ2-7; D gene: -; V gene: TRBV12-5; CDR3 protein: CASAQASYEQYF; CDR3 DNA: TGTGCTAGTGCCCAAGCCTCCTACGAGCAGTACTTC
clone size: -; J gene: TRBJ2-7; D gene: -; V gene: TRBV29-1; CDR3 protein: CSVIGTTNTPYEQYF; CDR3 DNA: TGCAGCGTTATTGGGACAACCAACACTCCCTACGAGCAGTACTTC
clone size: -; J gene: TRBJ2-1; D gene: TRBD2; V gene: TRBV2; CDR3 protein: CASSVSGTTYNEQFF; CDR3 DNA: TGTGCCAGCAGCGTTAGCGGGACAACCTACAATGAGCAGTTCTTC
clone size: few; J gene: TRBJ1-4; D gene: -; V gene: TRBV6-1; CDR3 protein: CASSFYEKLFF; CDR3 DNA: TGTGCCAGCAGTTTCTATGAAAAACTGTTTTTT
clone size: -; J gene: TRBJ2-2; D gene: -; V gene: TRBV11-2; CDR3 protein: CASRAGELFF; CDR3 DNA: TGTGCCAGCCGCGCCGGGGAGCTGTTTTTT
clone size: -; J gene: TRBJ2-5; D gene: TRBD1; V gene: TRBV5-6; CDR3 protein: CASSLPTGGRETQYF; CDR3 DNA: TGTGCCAGCAGCTTGCCCACAGGGGGCAGAGAGACCCAGTACTTC
clone size: -; J gene: TRBJ2-2; D gene: -; V gene: TRBV7-2; CDR3 protein: CASSPKGTGELFF; CDR3 DNA: TGTGCCAGCAGCCCTAAGGGCACCGGGGAGCTGTTTTTT
clone size: -; J gene: TRBJ2-3; D gene: -; V gene: TRBV9; CDR3 protein: CASSVGAGFTDTQYF; CDR3 DNA: TGTGCCAGCAGCGTCGGGGCGGGATTCACAGATACGCAGTATTTT
clone size: few; J gene: TRBJ1-6; D gene: -; V gene: TRBV7-9; CDR3 protein: CASSPVLGSPLHF; CDR3 DNA: TGTGCCAGCAGCCCAGTTTTAGGATCACCCCTCCACTTT
clone size: -; J gene: TRBJ1-2; D gene: -; V gene: TRBV9; CDR3 protein: CASSVDMKINYGYTF; CDR3 DNA: TGTGCCAGCAGCGTAGATATGAAGATTAACTATGGCTACACCTTC
clone size: -; J gene: TRBJ2-3; D gene: TRBD2; V gene: TRBV29-1; CDR3 protein: CSVGLFGGGVPDTQYF; CDR3 DNA: TGCAGCGTTGGATTATTCGGCGGGGGGGTCCCAGATACGCAGTATTTT
clone size: -; J gene: TRBJ1-2; D gene: TRBD1; V gene: TRBV5-4; CDR3 protein: CASSLKQGMYGYTF; CDR3 DNA: TGTGCCAGCAGCTTAAAACAGGGGATGTATGGCTACACCTTC
clone size: -; J gene: TRBJ2-1; D gene: -; V gene: TRBV10-1; CDR3 protein: CASSESLASLRNEQFF; CDR3 DNA: TGCGCCAGCAGTGAGTCGCTAGCATCCCTAAGGAATGAGCAGTTCTTC
clone size: -; J gene: TRBJ2-5; D gene: TRBD1; V gene: TRBV6-6; CDR3 protein: CASRPRTGGEQYF; CDR3 DNA: TGTGCCAGCAGACCCAGGACAGGGGGGGAGCAGTACTTC
clone size: -; J gene: TRBJ2-7; D gene: -; V gene: TRBV5-6; CDR3 protein: CASSLEAGVREQYF; CDR3 DNA: TGTGCCAGCAGCTTGGAAGCAGGGGTGAGGGAGCAGTACTTC
clone size: -; J gene: TRBJ1-5; D gene: -; V gene: TRBV19; CDR3 protein: CASRPGGGQPQHF; CDR3 DNA: TGTGCCAGTAGACCGGGGGGGGGTCAGCCCCAGCATTTT
clone size: -; J gene: TRBJ2-1; D gene: -; V gene: TRBV6-6; CDR3 protein: CASSYWGNEQFF; CDR3 DNA: TGTGCCAGCAGTTACTGGGGTAATGAGCAGTTCTTC
clone size: -; J gene: TRBJ1-1; D gene: -; V gene: TRBV9; CDR3 protein: CASSVGGGATEAFF; CDR3 DNA: TGTGCCAGCAGCGTAGGCGGGGGGGCCACTGAAGCTTTCTTT
clone size: -; J gene: TRBJ2-5; D gene: -; V gene: TRBV21-1; CDR3 protein: CASSKTGGVQETQYF; CDR3 DNA: TGTGCCAGCAGCAAAACTGGCGGGGTTCAAGAGACCCAGTACTTC
clone size: -; J gene: TRBJ1-2; D gene: -; V gene: TRBV6-1; CDR3 protein: CASSEVVRNYGYTF; CDR3 DNA: TGTGCCAGCAGTGAAGTGGTCAGAAACTATGGCTACACCTTC
clone size: -; J gene: TRBJ2-7; D gene: TRBD1; V gene: TRBV6-5; CDR3 protein: CASSERTGGEQYF; CDR3 DNA: TGTGCCAGCAGTGAACGGACAGGGGGTGAGCAGTACTTC
clone size: once; J gene: TRBJ1-2; D gene: -; V gene: TRBV7-8; CDR3 protein: CASSLDSGYGYTF; CDR3 DNA: TGTGCCAGCAGCTTAGATTCAGGGTATGGCTACACCTTC
clone size: -; J gene: TRBJ2-3; D gene: -; V gene: TRBV19; CDR3 protein: CASSGAGVSTDTQYF; CDR3 DNA: TGTGCCAGTAGTGGGGCAGGGGTTAGCACAGATACGCAGTATTTT
clone size: -; J gene: TRBJ1-1; D gene: -; V gene: TRBV15; CDR3 protein: CATSVGGFTEAFF; CDR3 DNA: TGTGCCACCAGCGTCGGTGGGTTCACTGAAGCTTTCTTT
clone size: -; J gene: TRBJ2-7; D gene: -; V gene: TRBV6-5; CDR3 protein: CASSYSTAPVPYEQYF; CDR3 DNA: TGTGCCAGCAGTTACTCGACAGCCCCTGTCCCTTACGAGCAGTACTTC
clone size: -; J gene: TRBJ2-4; D gene: -; V gene: TRBV15; CDR3 protein: CATSGPSQGTNIQYF; CDR3 DNA: TGTGCCACCAGCGGACCTTCACAGGGAACGAACATTCAGTACTTC
clone size: once; J gene: TRBJ1-2; D gene: TRBD1; V gene: TRBV7-9; CDR3 protein: CASSLAPGQDTSLNYGYTF; CDR3 DNA: TGTGCCAGCAGCTTAGCACCGGGACAGGACACTTCACTTAACTATGGCTACACCTTC
clone size: -; J gene: TRBJ1-2; D gene: -; V gene: TRBV27; CDR3 protein: CASSFGRGYGYTF; CDR3 DNA: TGTGCCAGCAGTTTCGGCCGGGGCTATGGCTACACCTTC
clone size: -; J gene: TRBJ1-2; D gene: -; V gene: TRBV5-1; CDR3 protein: CASSLTLNYGYTF; CDR3 DNA: TGCGCCAGCAGCTTGACACTGAACTATGGCTACACCTTC
clone size: -; J gene: TRBJ2-5; D gene: TRBD2; V gene: TRBV7-6; CDR3 protein: CASSSSSGGAQTQYF; CDR3 DNA: TGTGCCAGCAGCTCCTCTAGCGGGGGGGCCCAGACCCAGTACTTC